This entry describes one TCR beta chain. What it recognizes is unknown. Generated by immunoSEQ multiplex PCR, the TCRdb table keeps only in-frame clones and is missing some. The sample contains tens of thousands of clones, more than 70% of which appear only once. This CDR3 region has 16 residues. The data derive from a study of T cell responses to AZD1222 COVID-19 vaccine. Study-level results: Donors skewed white British and female; clonal diversity was possibly underestimated. Among vaccine-associated CD4 TCRs, coverage spanned spike, with dominance at 160-218 and 743-854. Only five to seven individuals given AZD1222 were seropositive at baseline. Two doses of AZD1222 preceded a rise in Spike-specific TCR breadth and depth.

The material sequenced was peripheral blood, taken on day 0 of AZD1222 vaccination. The rearrangement joins TRBV7-5 to TRBJ2-3; TRBD2, the table's D call, was not compared with the DNA. TRBV7-5 is a pseudogene locus. The sequence derives from an adult in good health. The CDR3 DNA sequence: TGTGTCAGAAGCCCAAGTGGTGGCGGGTGGACAGATACGCAGTATTTT. It encodes CVRSPSGGGWTDTQYF.